The 8 T cell receptor beta chains presented below share a single source sample, sequenced in a study of cytomegalovirus exposure and HLA in healthy donors (dated by TCRdb to the late 2010s). Receptors were amplified or captured by the immunoSEQ multiplex PCR assay. TCRdb took over this immuneACCESS table, retaining in-frame rearrangements with V and J assigned. Such tables are incomplete; in checked studies, under half of the missing clones stem from an unresolved V gene, and the remainder is unexplained. This sample holds approximately 88,000 clones; approximately 88% were observed only once. The ten largest clones capture roughly an eighth of the sample. The sequencing input was PBMCs. These receptor sequences come from a woman under 30 in good health and CMV-seropositive.

The V gene is TRBV6-1, the J gene TRBJ1-1; D uncertain. Between the trimmed V and J ends, which lost 5 bases and 0 bases, there was a span of 13 bases. This CDR3 has 15 residues. Germline V CDR1 and CDR2: MNHNS, SASEGT. The CDR3 loop reads CASSKIHTLNTEAFF. Here the CDR3 DNA reads TGTGCCAGCAGTAAAATCCACACCTTGAACACTGAAGCTTTCTTT.

This chain connects TRBV5-6 to TRBJ1-1; unclear D gene. V shed 1 base and J shed 5 bases, with 6 bases lying between them. Germline V lookup: CDR1 SGHDT, CDR2 YYEEEE. The CDR3 length is 12 residues. As DNA, the CDR3 is TGTGCCAGCAGCTTGCCTAGGACTGAAGCTTTCTTT. It encodes CASSLPRTEAFF.

V gene TRBV19 combines with J gene TRBJ1-5, with D unclear. CDR1 is LNHDA and CDR2 is SQIVND in the germline V gene (reference sequence). Deletions cut 1 base from V and 7 bases from J, with 11 bases between. The CDR3 extends over 14 amino acids. CDR3 nucleotide sequence: TGTGCCAGTAGTATAGTTGGGCCCTCACAGCCCCAGCATTTT. Translated, it gives CASSIVGPSQPQHF.

This chain connects TRBV7-9 to TRBJ2-1; D is perhaps TRBD2 (5 bases). Between the trimmed V and J ends, which lost 1 base and 0 bases, there was a span of 10 bases. From germline, CDR1 is SEHNR and CDR2 FQNEAQ (reference sequence). The CDR3 extends over 16 amino acids. The CDR3 region is CASSLESGSSYNEQFF. The CDR3, as DNA: TGTGCCAGCAGCTTAGAATCGGGGAGCTCCTACAATGAGCAGTTCTTC.

The chain is built from TRBV4-3 and TRBJ2-1; 15 bases map to TRBD2. Looked up from germline, CDR1 is LGHNA and CDR2 is YSLEER. V gave up 0 bases and J gave up 0 bases; unmatched junction bases: 9. The CDR3 totals 21 residues. CDR3 in DNA: TGCGCCAGCAGCCAAGAACGGACTAGCGGGGGGGCGGGGTCCTCCTACAATGAGCAGTTCTTC. Translating gives CASSQERTSGGAGSSYNEQFF.

The sample holds one count of this clone. The chain links TRBV7-9 to TRBJ1-1, with D unresolved. The V gene's germline CDR1 is SEHNR and CDR2 FQNEAQ (reference sequence). The CDR3 is 18 amino acids. Deletions cut 2 bases from V and 1 base from J, with 20 bases between. The CDR3 loop reads CASSLYPPRVNQNTEAFF. CDR3 sequence (DNA): TGTGCCAGCAGCTTATACCCCCCGAGAGTCAACCAGAACACTGAAGCTTTCTTT.

This clone was detected only a few times. The rearrangement links TRBV25-1 to TRBJ1-5, with 7 positions matching TRBD1. Trimming at V came to 1 base and at J to 7 bases, leaving 4 bases not matched to a gene. The CDR3 has 14 amino acids. Germline V gene data show CDR1 as MGHDK and CDR2 as SYGVNS. The CDR3 reads CASSESHRGQPQHF. The DNA for the CDR3 is TGTGCCAGCAGTGAATCGCACAGGGGACAGCCCCAGCATTTT. Full variable domain (remainder filled in from reference TRBV25-1 and TRBJ1-5): EADIYQTPRYLVIGTGKKITLECSQTMGHDKMYWYQQDPGMELHLIHYSYGVNSTEKGDLSSESTVSRIRTEHFPLTLESARPSHTSQYLCASSESHRGQPQHFGDGTRLSIL.

This chain uses TRBV9 with TRBJ2-6, with D perhaps TRBD2 (6 bases). The CDR3 runs to 18 residues. The germline V gene has CDR1 SGDLS and CDR2 YYNGEE. V dropped 0 bases and J dropped 2 bases, with 15 bases sitting between them. The CDR3 loop is CASSVGGQGGAGANVLTF. The CDR3 DNA reads TGTGCCAGCAGCGTAGGTGGGCAGGGCGGGGCTGGGGCCAACGTCCTGACTTTC. Complete variable domain (other parts from reference TRBV9 and TRBJ2-6): DSGVTQTPKHLITATGQRVTLRCSPRSGDLSVYWYQQSLDQGLQFLIQYYNGEERAKGNILERFSAQQFPDLHSELNLSSLELGDSALYFCASSVGGQGGAGANVLTFGAGSRLTVL.